One and the same sample provided the 30 T cell receptor beta chains below, sequenced in a study of shared clonotypes between healthy human individuals. Terminally differentiated effector memory CD45RA+ cells were excluded by CCR7 positive selection of CD45RO-negative cells. TCRdb's copy holds only in-frame clones and misses some; the assay was immunoSEQ multiplex PCR. The sample has about 2.1 million clones; approximately 94% are singletons. Input material: naive CD8+ T cells from PBMCs. All receptors come from a man aged 18-30 years in good health. Some clones in this sample may be carry-over from other donors' samples.

DNA of the CDR3: TGTGCCAGCAGCCGTGGAGGGGAGCAGTTCTTC. Its protein product is CASSRGGEQFF. The chain recombines TRBV11-2 with TRBJ2-1; the D gene is possibly TRBD2 (6 bases). This CDR3 has 11 residues. Germline-derived CDR1 and CDR2 are SGHAT and FQNNGV. Trimming removed 5 bases at V and 10 bases at J, with 9 bases between.

The gene calls are TRBV7-9 and TRBJ1-2; D not resolved. V was pared by 1 base and J by 3 bases, with 6 bases between. The CDR3 has 13 amino acids. Germline V CDR1 and CDR2: SEHNR, FQNEAQ (reference sequence). The CDR3 DNA reads TGTGCCAGCAGCTTAGTTGGGGACTATGGCTACACCTTC. It encodes CASSLVGDYGYTF. The full variable domain, its missing parts supplied by reference TRBV7-9 and TRBJ1-2, is DTGVSQNPRHKITKRGQNVTFRCDPISEHNRLYWYRQTLGQGPEFLTYFQNEAQLEKSRLLSDRFSAERPKGSFSTLEIQRTEQGDSAMYLCASSLVGDYGYTFGSGTRLTVV.

V gene TRBV28 combines with J gene TRBJ2-7, with TRBD1 identical over 10 bases. V lost 2 bases and J lost 1; bases outside the gene matches: 5. The CDR3 is made up of 16 amino acids. CDR1 is MDHEN, CDR2 SYDVKM, per germline. The CDR3 DNA sequence: TGTGCCAGCAGTTTACCCCGGGGACAGGGGTCCTACGAGCAGTACTTC. Residues: CASSLPRGQGSYEQYF.

Concerning this clone itself: Other DNA sequences in the same sample also yield this CDR3. The chain has TRBV28 and TRBJ2-7; D not certain. V lost 3 bases to trimming and J lost 6 bases, with 6 bases between them. Germline CDR1 and CDR2: MDHEN and SYDVKM. The CDR3 has 11 residues. The CDR3 nucleotides are TGTGCCAGCAGTTTTTTGGGCGAGCAGTACTTC. It translates to CASSFLGEQYF.

This rearrangement joins TRBV27 to TRBJ1-1, with D tentatively TRBD1 (5 bases). V was trimmed by 8 bases and J by 6 bases, leaving 16 bases between them. Germline loops: CDR1 MNHEY, CDR2 SMNVEV (reference sequence). The CDR3 is 13 residues long. The CDR3 DNA sequence: TGTGCCAGCGTCGCCAGGAGGGGTGCTGAAGCTTTCTTT. It translates to CASVARRGAEAFF.

To note about this clone: This sample also contains other DNA sequences that code for the same CDR3. The rearrangement links TRBV7-8 to TRBJ1-5, with a weak D call TRBD1 (6 bases). This CDR3 has 14 residues. Trimming took off 1 base at V and 4 bases at J, with 8 bases between the two ends. Germline V gives CDR1 SGHVS, CDR2 FQNEAQ. CDR3 bases: TGTGCCAGCAGCTTAGAGAGGGGGAATCAGCCCCAGCATTTT. Translated: CASSLERGNQPQHF.

V is TRBV9 and J is TRBJ2-7, with D tentatively TRBD2 (5 bases). Germline loops: CDR1 SGDLS, CDR2 YYNGEE. The CDR3 loop spans 15 amino acids. V was pared by 3 bases and J by 0 bases, with 13 bases between. CDR3 sequence: CASSAGGPSSYEQYF. The CDR3 nucleotides are TGTGCCAGCAGCGCAGGCGGGCCGAGCTCCTACGAGCAGTACTTC.

The chain has TRBV15 and TRBJ2-7; unclear D gene. V was cut by 5 bases and J by 0 bases, with 8 bases left in between. Germline assignment: CDR1 LNHNV and CDR2 YYDKDF (reference sequence). This CDR3 has 13 residues. In DNA form, the CDR3 reads TGTGCCACCAGCTTCACCAGCTCCTACGAGCAGTACTTC. Translated, it gives CATSFTSSYEQYF.

The rearrangement uses TRBV4-1 and TRBJ2-3, with a possible D match to TRBD1 (8 bases). CDR3 length: 16 amino acids. Germline lookup yields CDR1 MGHRA and CDR2 YSYEKL. V lost 2 bases to trimming and J lost 7 bases, with 19 bases between them. The CDR3 nucleotides are TGCGCCAGCAGCCAATTAACAGGGGGGGTACAGTATACGCAGTATTTT. Its translation: CASSQLTGGVQYTQYF.

This rearrangement joins TRBV19 to TRBJ1-1; D gene ambiguous. Germline-derived CDR1 and CDR2 are LNHDA and SQIVND (reference sequence). V lost 4 bases and J 0 bases, leaving 12 bases between the germline ends. There are 15 residues in the CDR3. The CDR3 here is CASSNWTAMNTEAFF. CDR3 bases: TGTGCCAGTAGTAACTGGACGGCGATGAACACTGAAGCTTTCTTT.

This clone was seen a few times. The same CDR3 can be traced to other DNA sequences in this sample. This chain uses TRBV13 with TRBJ2-7; no firm D call. Trimming shortened V by 3 bases and J by 0 bases, and 6 bases separated the two germline ends. Germline CDR1 is PRHDT and CDR2 is FYEKMQ (reference sequence). The CDR3 is made up of 13 amino acids. This chain's CDR3 is CASSFPSSYEQYF. CDR3 DNA sequence: TGTGCCAGCAGCTTTCCCAGCTCCTACGAGCAGTACTTC.

The J gene is TRBJ2-7, the V gene TRBV11-2; D could derive from TRBD1 or TRBD2 (5 bases each). CDR1 and CDR2 (germline): SGHAT, FQNNGV. CDR3 size: 11 residues. Trimming pared 9 bases from V and 1 base from J, leaving 7 bases between. The CDR3 bases are TGTGCCAGGGGGGATTCCTACGAGCAGTACTTC. Residues: CARGDSYEQYF.

Comment on this clone: Other DNA sequences in this specimen translate into the identical CDR3. The chain links TRBV11-2 to TRBJ2-7; 13 bases align to TRBD2. The CDR3 contains 15 residues. The germline CDR1 and CDR2 sequences are SGHAT and FQNNGV. Unmatched junction bases numbered 4, after V lost 5 bases and J lost 3 bases. CDR3 bases: TGTGCCAGCAGCCCTCGGACTAGCGGGAGCTACGAGCAGTACTTC. This sequence encodes CASSPRTSGSYEQYF.

In nucleotides, the CDR3 is TGTGCCAGCAGCTCGGACAGGGCCCCGTCGACGGAGCAGTTCTTC. It codes for CASSSDRAPSTEQFF. J is TRBJ2-1 and V is TRBV7-3; 8 nucleotides align to TRBD1. Germline CDR1 is SGHTA and CDR2 is FQGTGA. The CDR3 runs to 15 residues. With V trimmed by 4 bases and J by 10 bases, 12 bases remained unmatched.

The table lists this clone with a count of one. The chain links TRBV27 to TRBJ2-2; D may be TRBD1 (5 bases). Germline CDR1 and CDR2: MNHEY and SMNVEV (reference sequence). There are 14 residues in the CDR3. Trimming pared 5 bases from V and 7 bases from J, leaving 14 bases between. The CDR3 is CASSLLSQVGELFF. In nucleotides, the CDR3 is TGTGCCAGCAGTCTACTATCACAGGTCGGGGAGCTGTTTTTT.

The chain carries TRBV23-1 and TRBJ2-4, with 9 bases identical to TRBD1. TRBV23-1 falls under the ORF class, with uncertain function. V was pared by 8 bases and J by 0 bases, with 23 bases of the junction left unmatched. The CDR3 contains 21 residues. The CDR3 DNA reads TGCGCCAGCCGCGTCCGAAAAAAACGGGACAGGGAGCGAGGAGCCAAAAACATTCAGTACTTC. It is translated as CASRVRKKRDRERGAKNIQYF.

This chain joins TRBV7-8 and TRBJ1-1, with 11 bases lining up with TRBD1. The CDR3 is made up of 14 amino acids. J gave up 7 bases and V 5 bases, and 6 bases lay outside the gene matches. Germline V gives CDR1 SGHVS, CDR2 FQNEAQ. This chain's CDR3 is CASSPGQGAIEAFF. CDR3 DNA: TGTGCCAGCAGCCCCGGACAGGGGGCGATTGAAGCTTTCTTT.

The chain couples TRBV5-1 to TRBJ2-7; D is unclear. This CDR3 has 15 residues. V lost 3 bases to trimming and J lost 2 bases, with 15 bases between them. CDR1 is SGHRS, CDR2 YFSETQ, per germline. CDR3 loop: CASSSGPSRTYEQYF. The CDR3 coding sequence is TGCGCCAGCAGCTCCGGGCCCAGTCGGACCTACGAGCAGTACTTC. Based on the CDR3 plus reference TRBV5-1 and TRBJ2-7, the full variable domain is KAGVTQTPRYLIKTRGQQVTLSCSPISGHRSVSWYQQTPGQGLQFLFEYFSETQRNKGNFPGRFSGRQFSNSRSEMNVSTLELGDSALYLCASSSGPSRTYEQYFGPGTRLTVT.

The rearrangement uses TRBV7-9 and TRBJ2-7, with unresolved D. Germline V lookup: CDR1 SEHNR, CDR2 FQNEAQ (reference sequence). Trimming left V 3 bases short and J 7 bases short, with 10 bases between. The CDR3 runs to 12 residues. CDR3 DNA: TGTGCCAGCAGCTTTTTACGAGAGGAGCAGTACTTC. It encodes CASSFLREEQYF.

A single count supports this clone. This sequence joins TRBV5-4 and TRBJ2-7; D could derive from TRBD1 or TRBD2 (6 bases each). This CDR3 contains 14 residues. Germline lookup yields CDR1 SGHNT and CDR2 YYREEE (reference sequence). V dropped 3 bases and J dropped 3 bases, with 13 bases sitting between them. The CDR3 loop is CASSWGDKGYEQYF. CDR3 bases: TGTGCCAGCAGCTGGGGGGACAAGGGCTACGAGCAGTACTTC.

This clone was seen once. The V gene is TRBV5-4, the J gene TRBJ2-2; 10 bases are a match to TRBD1. This CDR3 is built from 14 residues. Germline lookup yields CDR1 SGHNT and CDR2 YYREEE (reference sequence). V shed 7 bases, J shed 5 bases, and the junction held 5 bases outside the gene matches. The CDR3 protein is CASGDRGGTGELFF. Here the CDR3 DNA reads TGTGCCAGCGGGGACAGGGGCGGGACCGGGGAGCTGTTTTTT.

Notes on this clone: Additional DNA sequences in this sample encode the identical CDR3. The chain joins TRBV5-6 to TRBJ2-1; 7 nucleotides align to TRBD2. Trimming took 0 bases from V and 1 from J; bases not matched to a gene: 1. The CDR3 covers 15 residues. In germline, CDR1 is SGHDT, CDR2 YYEEEE. CDR3 DNA sequence: TGTGCCAGCAGCTTGGGGACTAGTTCCTACAATGAGCAGTTCTTC. It translates to CASSLGTSSYNEQFF.

The count of this clone is one. This CDR3 is also generated by other DNA sequences in the sample. The chain links TRBV7-9 to TRBJ1-2; the match to TRBD1 covers 8 bases. The V gene end was trimmed by 4 bases and the J gene end by 4 bases; junction bases not matched to a gene: 5. CDR1 is SEHNR and CDR2 is FQNEAQ in the germline V gene (reference sequence). This CDR3 is built from 14 residues. In DNA form, the CDR3 reads TGTGCCAGCAGCTCAGGGGGCTTTGGCTATGGCTACACCTTC. Translation: CASSSGGFGYGYTF.

Regarding this clone: Germline and junction disagree at one end, which may indicate a read error. The rearrangement joins TRBV29-1 to TRBJ2-7, with 10 bases matching TRBD2. There are 11 residues in the CDR3. Germline CDR1 is SQVTM and CDR2 is ANQGSEA. The CDR3 region is CSVGLRLAGDF. CDR3 in DNA: TGCAGCGTTGGTTTACGGCTAGCGGGAGACTTC.

The J gene is TRBJ2-3, the V gene TRBV27; D unresolved. CDR3 size: 15 residues. V was clipped by 6 bases and J by 2 bases, with 15 bases between them. Germline CDR1 and CDR2: MNHEY and SMNVEV (reference sequence). The CDR3 DNA reads TGTGCCAGCAGCAGACCGCCAGGTCTCACAGATACGCAGTATTTT. Its translation is CASSRPPGLTDTQYF.

The J gene is TRBJ1-4, the V gene TRBV7-9; weak D call: TRBD1 (5 bases). Germline lookup yields CDR1 SEHNR and CDR2 FQNEAQ (reference sequence). V dropped 5 bases and J dropped 6 bases, with 16 bases sitting between them. The length of the CDR3 is 15 residues. The CDR3: CASSPGIIGDEKLFF. DNA for the CDR3: TGTGCCAGCAGCCCAGGGATTATCGGTGATGAAAAACTGTTTTTT.

The rearrangement links TRBV28 to TRBJ2-7; D unresolved. V lost 4 bases to trimming and J lost 0 bases, with 16 bases between them. CDR3 length: 16 amino acids. Germline V gene data show CDR1 as MDHEN and CDR2 as SYDVKM. CDR3 in amino acids: CASSSLTASRSYEQYF. CDR3 DNA sequence: TGTGCCAGCAGTTCCCTCACAGCCAGCCGCTCCTACGAGCAGTACTTC.

V usage is TRBV27 and J usage is TRBJ2-3; D is undetermined. Per germline, CDR1 MNHEY and CDR2 SMNVEV (reference sequence). The V and J ends lost 0 bases and 0 bases respectively, with 7 bases between them. The length of the CDR3 is 15 residues. DNA of the CDR3: TGTGCCAGCAGTTTATCGATAGTAAGCACAGATACGCAGTATTTT. It encodes CASSLSIVSTDTQYF.

The count of this clone is one. The sample has other DNA sequences that encode this CDR3 too. The rearrangement joins TRBV20-1 to TRBJ2-1; D uncertain. Trimming shortened V by 1 base and J by 10 bases, and 5 bases separated the two germline ends. Germline CDR1 DFQATT, CDR2 SNEGSKA (reference sequence). This CDR3 contains 10 residues. This CDR3 is CSARVGEQFF. The CDR3 nucleotides read TGCAGTGCTAGAGTAGGCGAGCAGTTCTTC.

J is TRBJ1-5 and V is TRBV27; no reliable D call. The CDR3 loop spans 15 amino acids. V lost 6 bases and J lost 3, with 15 bases in between. From germline, CDR1 is MNHEY and CDR2 SMNVEV (reference sequence). Here the CDR3 reads CASSWNPANNQPQHF. Written as DNA, the CDR3 is TGTGCCAGCAGCTGGAACCCGGCCAACAATCAGCCCCAGCATTTT.